This T cell receptor (beta chain) is drawn from a study of blood T cell repertoires in COVID-19 (dated by TCRdb to the early 2020s). Regarding the research as a whole: Samples covering the acute and convalescent phases of COVID-19 were provided by collaborators in the United States, Italy and Spain. The prospective study material was composed of cDNA or gDNA derived from T cells, B-cell-depleted T cells, or PBMCs. Where HLA class I and class II types were available, the types were taken from metadata supplied by the sample provider, not from assay-based typing. Samples came from the ongoing ImmuneRACE study (first 160 participants) plus 1,254 subjects from 6 global collaborators. The repertoires were made available in a free public database intended to serve as a resource for research on the immune response to SARS-CoV-2. Deeply sampled blood TCRbeta repertoires from subjects exposed to, actively infected with, or recovered from COVID-19 were included in the dataset. Sample metadata almost always included a de-identified subject ID, COVID-19 status, age in years and sex.

Trimming takes 3 bases off V and 3 bases off J; junction bases not matched to a gene: 6. CDR1 SEHNR and CDR2 FQNEAQ were looked up in the germline V gene (reference sequence). From its cysteine to its phenylalanine, the CDR3 spans 16 amino acids. Just the 48-base CDR3 DNA is kept, in frame starting at base 1. Study-level results and caveats: How much clinical and demographic metadata was included differed by source and by participant, and the metadata was provided uncurated.

One collaborating source in Seattle enrolled patients during active infection and followed them longitudinally through the course of disease. Collaborating institutions collected whole blood in K2EDTA tubes following their own protocols. For TCRbeta analysis, collaborators shipped samples in one of three forms: frozen whole blood, isolated PBMCs, or DNA extracted from either of those sample types. In the case of this clone: There is no known antigen for this receptor. Base quality data are lacking; no much larger clone is found one base away.

TCRbeta CDR3 regions were amplified from genomic DNA by means of the immunoSEQ Assay, a bias-controlled multiplex PCR. As for the authors' bioinformatics: The number of nucleated cells in each sample was estimated by amplification of reference gene primers within the assay. Sequence reads were collapsed and filtered to measure the absolute abundance of every unique TCRbeta CDR3 rearrangement. For each sample, productive Simpson clonality was calculated by taking the square root of Simpson's diversity index across productive rearrangements. In its TCRdb copy, this immuneACCESS table keeps in-frame sequences only and misses some clones. Where compared with another copy, unresolved V genes explain less than half of these, and the others have no known cause. V and J calls and clone size follow that table, whereas D and trimming were derived from the DNA. The sample contains approximately 330,000 clones, roughly 87% of them found a single time. Together, the top ten hold roughly 9.9% of the sample.

The sequence joins TRBV7-9 to TRBJ2-2; 8 bases in the middle match TRBD1. This clonotype was obtained from a man aged 30 to 39 with COVID-19, enrolled during active disease. Specimen: peripheral blood. The nucleotide sequence reads TGTGCCAGCAGCTTTACAGGGGGGAAGGACACCGGGGAGCTGTTTTTT. Its amino acids are CASSFTGGKDTGELFF.